Sequencing of this T cell receptor beta chain was carried out in a study of CD8 T cells in ankylosing spondylitis. As the method for making TCR beta libraries, quantitative 5'-RACE with molecular barcodes was used. TCRdb used MiXCR to reprocess the 5' RACE reads, holding one entry per CDR3 protein. The sample lists 400,000 to 450,000 distinct CDR3 sequences; roughly a sixth were seen once. V lost 3 bases to trimming and J lost 5 bases; unmatched junction nucleotides: 3. Germline loops: CDR1 MGHDK, CDR2 SYGVNS. This CDR3 is built from 15 residues. Study conclusions and caveats: Made up of 7 to 9 highly homologous variants, a TCR beta motif appeared characteristic of ankylosing spondylitis blood. Disease-associated clones were reportedly significantly overrepresented in matched ankylosing spondylitis synovial fluid. Certain motif variants had earlier appeared in reactive arthritis synovial fluid and blood. Peripheral blood samples showed relatively rare disease-linked clones, and these clones were CD8+.

With respect to this clonotype: Its specificity is unknown.

The receptor's source is a male donor with ankylosing spondylitis. The chain employs TRBV25-1 and TRBJ1-6, with 8 nucleotides matching TRBD1. Sequenced sample: blood, either unsorted or a sorted T cell fraction (not recorded which). The CDR3 reads CASSDLTGDNSPLHF. In DNA, the CDR3 is TGTGCCAGCAGTGATTTGACAGGGGATAATTCACCCCTCCACTTT.